This T cell receptor (beta chain) is from a study of identical twins. Study-level points and caveats: Memory repertoires lacked the insertion deficit that abundant cord blood beta clonotypes showed.

This clonotype was detected a few times. Its antigen remains unidentified. This CDR3 comprises 16 residues. V trimming: 5 bases; J trimming: 2 bases; junction bases outside the gene matches: 11. CDR1 and CDR2 from the germline V gene are DFQATT and SNEGSKA (reference sequence). TCRdb re-analysed the 5' RACE reads in MiXCR, keeping a single row per CDR3 protein. Among roughly 240,000 distinct CDR3 sequences listed, around 6.6% were seen once. These data also formed part of another study, on yellow fever vaccine responses in identical twins.

The clonotype comes from a woman between 18 and 29 years old in good health. The chain has TRBV20-1 and TRBJ2-1; 8 nucleotides align to TRBD2. Material for sequencing was memory (CD45RO+) T cells sorted from blood. In nucleotides, the CDR3 is TGCAGTGCTGGACTGACGTTAGCGGGAACCTACAATGAGCAGTTCTTC. Encoded protein: CSAGLTLAGTYNEQFF.